Sequencing of this T cell receptor (beta chain) was carried out in a study of OX40 agonist ivuxolimab in advanced cancers. General notes on the study: Ivuxolimab was an agonistic, fully human IgG2 monoclonal antibody directed against OX40 (CD134), a costimulatory receptor. Of the 50 to 55 dose-escalation patients, hepatocellular carcinoma was present in approximately 20, melanoma in approximately 15, renal cell carcinoma in 9 and head and neck cancer in 9. Peripheral TCRbeta sequencing was intended to test whether TCR sequence diversity was altered and clonal T-cell expansion was caused by ivuxolimab. Prior anti-PD-1, anti-PD-L1 or anti-CTLA-4 therapy was permitted, and checkpoint inhibitors had been received by under 50% of dose-escalation patients. In the dose-escalation cohort, roughly 80% of patients were male, and the mean age was around 60 years, with a range of about 23 to 80. The paper describes the monotherapy dose-escalation part (N = 52 patients) of the phase I trial of ivuxolimab. Three dose-escalation patients achieved partial responses, one with hepatocellular carcinoma and two with cutaneous melanoma. Intravenous ivuxolimab was administered to patients every 2 weeks at six dose levels: 0.01, 0.1, 0.3, 1.5, 3 and 10 mg/kg. The study at large found these results: After ivuxolimab, more expanded clones were found on average in CD8+ T cells than in CD4+ T cells. Partial responders in the 0.1-3.0 mg/kg groups had among the lowest normalized peripheral clonal expansion, especially among CD8+ T cells. Antigen specificity was not determined for the clonally expanded peripheral T cells. Low levels of normalized T-cell clonal expansion were also seen in some nonresponding patients. At doses of 0.1 to 3.0 mg/kg, clonal expansion of both CD4+ and CD8+ T cells in blood was seen between baseline and week 6.

This clone was seen just once. What this receptor recognizes is not known. No much larger clone exists at a distance of one base, and base qualities are not known. CDR1 and CDR2, per the germline V gene (reference sequence), are MNHEY and SMNVEV. The trim is 5 bases for V and 4 bases for J, with a gap of 9 bases between the germline ends. The CDR3, cysteine through phenylalanine, is 13 amino acids long. Only the CDR3 DNA stays, 39 bases, in frame from base 1. For sequencing of the TCRbeta CDR3 region, genomic DNA was extracted from the sorted cells. The immunoSEQ Assay was used for sequencing of TCRbeta CDR3 regions. The immuneACCESS repertoire file appears here via TCRdb, limited to in-frame rearrangements. These files lack a portion of the clones; in checked studies, under half of the deficit traces to unresolved V genes, and the cause of the others is not known. Recorded for this sample are under 25,000 clones; approximately 80% of them occurred a single time. The ten largest make up around 28% of the sample.

Patients with a history of autoimmune disease or receiving systemic immunosuppression were excluded from the trial. Peripheral blood for TCR sequencing was collected from all dose cohorts at baseline, on cycle 4 day 1, and on cycle 7 day 1. Samples were obtained from an open-label, multicenter, first-in-human phase I dose-escalation trial of ivuxolimab. Adults with locally advanced or metastatic melanoma, renal cell, hepatocellular, or head and neck squamous cell carcinoma were enrolled in the trial. Before TCR sequencing, CD4+ T cells and CD8+ T cells were sorted from peripheral blood as separate populations.

The sample was CD4+ or CD8+ T cells sorted from blood, taken in a trial of the OX40 agonist ivuxolimab. The sequence derives from an adult with an advanced solid tumor such as melanoma, head and neck, liver or kidney cancer. In this chain, TRBV27 is recombined with TRBJ1-5; the D gene is not confidently resolved. The CDR3 region has the sequence CASSNKGNQPQHF. The DNA is as follows: TGTGCCAGCAGTAATAAAGGGAATCAGCCCCAGCATTTT.